This entry is about one T cell receptor beta chain. Recovery meant two consecutive negative NP/OP PCR tests, professional clearance, or resolved symptoms. The sample originates from a study of blood T cell repertoires in COVID-19. Germline lookup yields CDR1 SGHRS and CDR2 YFSETQ. V trimming: 5 bases; J trimming: 8 bases; junction bases outside the gene matches: 6. The CDR3 extends over 12 amino acids. The repertoire was sequenced with immunoSEQ multiplex PCR; TCRdb's copy has only in-frame clones and lacks some. The top ten clones hold around 9.5% of a sample with fewer than 350,000 clones, 70% to 90% of them seen once.

The clonotype originates from a woman in her thirties or forties who had recovered from COVID-19. The sample comprised PBMCs or T cells enriched from blood (not recorded which). The rearrangement uses TRBV5-1 and TRBJ1-2, with 7 bases identical to TRBD1. The CDR3: CASSVTGNGYTF. CDR3 in DNA: TGCGCCAGCAGTGTGACAGGGAACGGCTACACCTTC.